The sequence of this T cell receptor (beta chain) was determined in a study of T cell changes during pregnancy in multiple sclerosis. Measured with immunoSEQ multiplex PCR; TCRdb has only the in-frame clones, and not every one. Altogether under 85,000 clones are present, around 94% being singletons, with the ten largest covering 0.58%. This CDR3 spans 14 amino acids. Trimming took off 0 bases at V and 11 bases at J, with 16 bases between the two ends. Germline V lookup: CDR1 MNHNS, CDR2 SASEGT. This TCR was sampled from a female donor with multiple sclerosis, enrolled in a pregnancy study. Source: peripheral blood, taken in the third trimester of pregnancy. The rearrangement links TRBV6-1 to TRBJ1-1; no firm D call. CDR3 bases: TGTGCCAGCAGTGAAGCGTATAGGAGGGTGGCGGCTTTCTTT. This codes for CASSEAYRRVAAFF.